These T cell receptor beta chains were read from a single sample in a study of T cell repertoires in cytomegalovirus infection. These receptors' antigens are unknown. TCRdb called the reads again in MiXCR, with one record for every CDR3 protein. The data show roughly 68,000 distinct CDR3 sequences, with 20% to 25% seen just once and over 65% held by the top ten. The material sequenced was CD8+ T cells from cultured PBMCs, taken from culture after CMV antigen stimulation. Receptors were obtained from a human donor in good health (CMV status not recorded). Some clones in this sample may be carry-over from other donors' samples. CDR3s include the opening cysteine and the closing phenylalanine or tryptophan. Fields, in order: V gene, D gene, clone size, J gene, CDR3 DNA, CDR3 protein. D genes are given only for firm matches. Only some rows state a clone size, as once, few, many or a class for expanded clones.

>TRBV7-2|-|-|TRBJ2-1
TGTGCCAGCAGCACCCCCCCTAGTTACGGGAATGAGCAGTTCTTC
CASSTPPSYGNEQFF
>TRBV27|TRBD2|-|TRBJ2-5
TGTGCCAGCAGCCAAACTAGCGGGGGGAGCCAAGAGACCCAGTACTTC
CASSQTSGGSQETQYF
>TRBV7-6|-|-|TRBJ2-2
TGTGCCAGCAGCCCCTTCGCAGGGAGCAACACCGGGGAGCTGTTTTTT
CASSPFAGSNTGELFF
>TRBV4-1|-|few|TRBJ1-2
TGCGCCAGCAGCCAAGTTAAGGGGGACTATGGCTACACCTTC
CASSQVKGDYGYTF
>TRBV2|-|few|TRBJ1-1
TGTGCCAGCCCGTGGGACACTGAAGCTTTCTTT
CASPWDTEAFF
>TRBV7-8|TRBD1|few|TRBJ2-2
TGTGCCAGCAGCTTAGTGACAGGGGCCCCCGGGGAGCTGTTTTTT
CASSLVTGAPGELFF
>TRBV12-3/TRBV12-4|-|few|TRBJ1-6
TGTGCCAGCAGGGTGGGGAATTCACCCCTCCACTTT
CASRVGNSPLHF
>TRBV6-5|-|-|TRBJ2-7
TGTGACAACAGTTACGAAGGGTTCGACGAGCAGTACTTC
CDNSYEGFDEQYF
>TRBV19|-|few|TRBJ1-5
TGTGCCAGTAGTATTCCCAGGGAAGGCAATCAGCCCCAGCATTTT
CASSIPREGNQPQHF
>TRBV2|-|few|TRBJ2-7
TGTGCCAGCAGTGACGCGGGGTACGAGCAGTACTTC
CASSDAGYEQYF
>TRBV7-8|-|-|TRBJ1-5
TGTGCCAGCAGCTTAATCCCAGGGTATAGCAATCAGCCCCAGCATTTT
CASSLIPGYSNQPQHF